Detailed here is one T cell receptor beta chain. The sample belongs to a study of shared clonotypes between healthy human individuals. Researchers partitioned CD4+ cells into CD45RA+ naive and CD45RA-negative memory subsets. The assay used deep level. Genomic DNA of each subset was evenly split across several immunoSEQ plates. Tens of thousands of T cell genomes (around 190 ng DNA) went into each sorted-subset replicate. Method: immunoSEQ multiplex PCR; TCRdb's copy keeps in-frame clones and lacks some. The table shows fewer than 850,000 clones, with approximately 79% occurring only once. The material sequenced was memory CD4+ T cells sorted from blood. Subset indicated: CD45RA-negative fraction. This clonotype was obtained from a woman between 25 and 40 years old in good health.

CDR3 nucleotide sequence: TGTGCCAGCAGCGTAGACGTTGGACAGGGGCCTGAAAGGCAGTACTTC. As protein: CASSVDVGQGPERQYF. The rearrangement uses TRBV9 and TRBJ2-7; 9 nucleotides agree with TRBD1. The V segment lost 0 bases and the J segment 9 bases; nucleotides outside the gene matches: 13. Germline V gene lookup returns CDR1 SGDLS and CDR2 YYNGEE. The CDR3 consists of 16 residues.